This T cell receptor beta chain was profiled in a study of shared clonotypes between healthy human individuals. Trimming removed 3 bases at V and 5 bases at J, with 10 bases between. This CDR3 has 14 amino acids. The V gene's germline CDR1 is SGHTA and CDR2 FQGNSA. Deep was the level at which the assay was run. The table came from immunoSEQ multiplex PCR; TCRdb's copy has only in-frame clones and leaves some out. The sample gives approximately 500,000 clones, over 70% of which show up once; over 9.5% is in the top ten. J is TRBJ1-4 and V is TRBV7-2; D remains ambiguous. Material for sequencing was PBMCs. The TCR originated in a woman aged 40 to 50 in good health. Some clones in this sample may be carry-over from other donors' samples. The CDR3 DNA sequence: TGTGCCAGCAGCTTGAGCGCGGGAAATGAAAAACTGTTTTTT. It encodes CASSLSAGNEKLFF.